This T cell receptor beta chain is from a study of T-cell reconstitution after alpha-beta-depleted transplantation in children. The germline gives CDR1 SGHAT, CDR2 FQNNGV. The CDR3 is 13 residues long. The ends were cut back, 5 bases at V and 6 bases at J, with 11 bases in the middle. As it was prepared, the TCRbeta library received unique molecular identifiers. One entry per CDR3 protein, called by TCRdb with MiXCR from the PCR reads. Here the sample spans 210,000 or so distinct CDR3 sequences, roughly a tenth being singletons. This clonotype turned up a few times. The chain is built from TRBV11-2 and TRBJ2-1; tentatively, D is TRBD1 (6 bases). The clonotype comes from a human donor who donated a stem cell graft to a child with acute lymphoblastic leukemia. The specimen was PBMCs from the stem cell graft donor, collected from the stem cell graft. CDR3 sequence: CASSQGHANEQFF. The CDR3 DNA reads as TGTGCCAGCAGCCAGGGACATGCCAATGAGCAGTTCTTC. Based on the CDR3 plus reference TRBV11-2 and TRBJ2-1, the full variable domain is EAGVAQSPRYKIIEKRQSVAFWCNPISGHATLYWYQQILGQGPKLLIQFQNNGVVDDSQLPKDRFSAERLKGVDSTLKIQPAKLEDSAVYLCASSQGHANEQFFGPGTRLTVL.